One and the same sample provided the 5 T cell receptor beta chains below, sequenced in a study of shared clonotypes between healthy human individuals. Only in-frame clones appear in the TCRdb table, and some are missing; sequencing was by immunoSEQ multiplex PCR. This sample has around 2,000,000 clones, with roughly 94% found just once. The sample consisted of naive CD4+ T cells sorted from blood. The subset denotes: CD45RA+ positively selected. These receptors were obtained from a man aged 18 to 35 in good health.

The chain has TRBV30 and TRBJ2-1; weak D call: TRBD2 (5 bases). The length of the CDR3 is 15 residues. Trimming pared 2 bases from V and 4 bases from J, leaving 15 bases between. The germline CDR1 and CDR2 sequences are GTSNPN and SVGIG (reference sequence). The CDR3 loop reads CAWSRGSPYYNEQFF. CDR3 DNA sequence: TGTGCCTGGAGTCGAGGGAGTCCTTATTACAATGAGCAGTTCTTC.

Regarding this clone: The sample holds other DNA sequences that translate to the same CDR3. The chain couples TRBV6-6 to TRBJ1-2; possibly TRBD1 for D (5 bases). CDR1 and CDR2 from the germline V gene are MNHNY and SVGAGI (reference sequence). Trimming took off 3 bases at V and 6 bases at J, with 8 bases between the two ends. This CDR3 is 12 amino acids long. The CDR3 DNA is TGTGCCAGCAGTTATTCGGGGGATGGCTACACCTTC. This translates into CASSYSGDGYTF.

The chain is built from TRBV28 and TRBJ1-2; the D gene is possibly TRBD1 (5 bases). The CDR3 is 11 residues long. Per the germline V gene, CDR1 is MDHEN and CDR2 is SYDVKM. The V end was cut by 8 bases, the J end by 7 bases, with 11 bases between. The CDR3 loop reads CASFNRGGYTF. The CDR3, as DNA: TGTGCCAGCTTTAATAGGGGTGGCTACACCTTC.

V gene TRBV2 combines with J gene TRBJ1-2, with unresolved D. The CDR3 is 14 residues long. Germline V CDR1 and CDR2: SNHLY, FYNNEI. V was shortened by 2 bases and J by 1 base, with 8 bases between the two germline ends. CDR3 nucleotides: TGTGCCAGCAGTGAACTTCAAATTAACTATGGCTACACCTTC. This translates into CASSELQINYGYTF.

In DNA form, the CDR3 reads TGTGCCAGCTCACAGTACGCGGCTAGCGGGGGCAATGAGCAGTTCTTC. This encodes CASSQYAASGGNEQFF. This chain joins TRBV18 and TRBJ2-1, with 10 bases lining up with TRBD2. The germline V gene encodes CDR1 KGHSH and CDR2 LQKENI. The CDR3 extends over 16 amino acids. Trimming removed 4 bases from V and 6 bases from J; junction bases left unmatched: 9.